This T cell receptor (beta chain) was profiled in a study of immune evolution from preneoplasia to lung adenocarcinoma. Study as a whole: HLA loss of heterozygosity: around 6.5% AIS, over 12% MIA, 30% to 35% ADC, none AAH.

Profiled with immunoSEQ multiplex PCR; TCRdb holds only in-frame clones, not every one. The sample shows around 6,000 clones, around 83% of them seen only once. Each case's diagnosis was confirmed by two pathologists on H&E. Nucleic acids came from premalignant or tumor cells enriched by macro-dissection. V shed 7 bases and J 5 bases; nucleotides not matched to a gene: 10. CDR3 length: 14 amino acids. This clone is large by share. Its antigen remains unidentified. Study-wide results and caveats: Later-stage lesions seemingly showed higher T cell density and diversity than normal lung.

The sequence derives from a person over 45 with lung adenocarcinoma. Sequences were obtained from FFPE invasive lung adenocarcinoma tissue. The chain carries TRBV23-1 and TRBJ2-5; 7 bases map to TRBD2. TRBV23-1 is known as an ORF, though its function is uncertain. The CDR3 spells CASKRAGSWETQYF. In nucleotides, the CDR3 is TGCGCCAGCAAAAGAGCGGGATCCTGGGAGACCCAGTACTTC.